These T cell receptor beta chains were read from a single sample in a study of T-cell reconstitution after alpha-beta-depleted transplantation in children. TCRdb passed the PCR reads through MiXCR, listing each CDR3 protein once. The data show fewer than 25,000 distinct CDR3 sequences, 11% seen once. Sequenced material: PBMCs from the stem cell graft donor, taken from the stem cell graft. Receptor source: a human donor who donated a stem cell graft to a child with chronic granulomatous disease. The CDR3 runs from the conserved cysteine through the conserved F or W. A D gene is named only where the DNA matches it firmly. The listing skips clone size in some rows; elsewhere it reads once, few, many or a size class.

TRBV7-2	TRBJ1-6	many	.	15	CASSLDRRYNSPLHF	TGTGCCAGCAGCTTAGATAGAAGATATAATTCACCCCTCCACTTT
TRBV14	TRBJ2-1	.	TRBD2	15	CASSSGLANINEQFF	TGTGCCAGCAGCTCGGGACTAGCGAACATCAATGAGCAGTTCTTC
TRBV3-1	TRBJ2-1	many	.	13	CASSQEGSNEQFF	TGTGCCAGCAGCCAAGAAGGGTCTAATGAGCAGTTCTTC
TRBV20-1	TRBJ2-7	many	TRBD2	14	CSARGLVSSYEQYF	TGCAGTGCTAGGGGACTAGTTTCCTCCTACGAGCAGTACTTC
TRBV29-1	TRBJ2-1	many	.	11	CSVLLGIGEFF	TGCAGCGTTCTCCTCGGGATCGGGGAGTTCTTC
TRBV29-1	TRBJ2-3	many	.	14	CSVVSASVTDTQYF	TGCAGCGTTGTCTCGGCGTCGGTCACAGATACGCAGTATTTT
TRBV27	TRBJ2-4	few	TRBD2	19	CASSSLPEGGRLAKNIQYF	TGTGCCAGCAGTTCCCTCCCCGAGGGCGGGAGATTGGCCAAAAACATTCAGTACTTC
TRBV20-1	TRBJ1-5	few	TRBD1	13	CSARTGVGQPQHF	TGCAGTGCTCGGACAGGGGTTGGTCAGCCCCAGCATTTT
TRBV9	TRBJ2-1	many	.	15	CASSPRGGAENEQFF	TGTGCCAGCAGTCCCAGGGGGGGGGCAGAGAATGAGCAGTTCTTC
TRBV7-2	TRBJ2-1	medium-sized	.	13	CASSSRSYNEQFF	TGTGCCAGCAGCTCCCGGTCCTACAATGAGCAGTTCTTC
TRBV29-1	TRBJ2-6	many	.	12	CSVELGANVLTF	TGCAGCGTTGAATTGGGGGCCAACGTCCTGACTTTC
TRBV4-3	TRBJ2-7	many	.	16	CASSQDVQTLSYEQYF	TGCGCCAGCAGCCAAGATGTCCAGACCCTTTCCTACGAGCAGTACTTC
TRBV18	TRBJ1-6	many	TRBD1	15	CASSPGRQGYSPLHF	TGTGCCAGCTCCCCAGGAAGACAGGGATACTCACCCCTCCACTTT
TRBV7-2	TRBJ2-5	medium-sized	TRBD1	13	CASSLQGAETQYF	TGTGCCAGCAGCTTACAGGGGGCAGAGACCCAGTACTTC
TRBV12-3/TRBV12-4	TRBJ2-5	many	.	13	CASSRTGWETQYF	TGTGCCAGCAGCCGTACAGGGTGGGAGACCCAGTACTTC
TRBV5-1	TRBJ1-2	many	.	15	CASSLEGPYPYGYTF	TGCGCCAGCAGCTTGGAAGGCCCCTACCCCTATGGCTACACCTTC
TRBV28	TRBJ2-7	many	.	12	CASSLQVHEQYF	TGTGCCAGCAGTTTACAGGTCCACGAGCAGTACTTC
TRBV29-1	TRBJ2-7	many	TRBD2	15	CSVERGAGGPHEQYF	TGCAGCGTTGAGAGGGGGGCGGGGGGGCCCCACGAGCAGTACTTC
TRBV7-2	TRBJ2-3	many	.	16	CASSLQGGGVTDTQYF	TGTGCCAGCAGCTTACAGGGCGGAGGTGTCACAGATACGCAGTATTTT